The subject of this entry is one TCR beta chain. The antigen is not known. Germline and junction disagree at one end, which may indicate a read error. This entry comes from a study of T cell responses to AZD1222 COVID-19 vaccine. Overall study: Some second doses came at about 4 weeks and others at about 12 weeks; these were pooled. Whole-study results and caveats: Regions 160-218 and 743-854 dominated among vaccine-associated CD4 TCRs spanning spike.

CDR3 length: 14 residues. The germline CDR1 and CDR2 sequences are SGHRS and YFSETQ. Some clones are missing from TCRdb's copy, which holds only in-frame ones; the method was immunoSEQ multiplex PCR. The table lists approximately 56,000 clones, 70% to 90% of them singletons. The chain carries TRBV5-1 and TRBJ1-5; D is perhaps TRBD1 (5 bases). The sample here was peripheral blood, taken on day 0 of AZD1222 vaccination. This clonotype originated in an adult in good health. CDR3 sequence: CASRLGPLHQPQHF. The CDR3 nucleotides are TGCGCCAGCAGGTTGGGACCACTTCATCAGCCCCAGCATTTT. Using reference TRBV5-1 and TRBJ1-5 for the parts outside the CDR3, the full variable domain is KAGVTQTPRYLIKTRGQQVTLSCSPISGHRSVSWYQQTPGQGLQFLFEYFSETQRNKGNFPGRFSGRQFSNSRSEMNVSTLELGDSALYLCASRLGPLHQPQHFGDGTRLSIL.